This entry is about one T cell receptor beta chain. Trimming at V came to 5 bases and at J to 5 bases, leaving 16 bases not matched to a gene. Germline V gene sequence: CDR1 MDHEN, CDR2 SYDVKM. The CDR3 loop spans 17 amino acids. Primers included in the PCR were 60 Vbeta and 13 Jbeta primers. Clones were sequenced by immunoSEQ multiplex PCR, and TCRdb holds only the in-frame ones, with some missing. Among over 95,000 clones, under 85% were seen once, and the ten largest hold approximately 10%. The source of the sample is a study of cytomegalovirus exposure and HLA in healthy donors. Study overall: Researchers found that roughly 81% of over 350 genotyped donors fell within the Caucasian-associated ancestry cluster.

The TCR comes from a man aged 35 to 55 in good health and CMV-seropositive. What was sequenced was PBMCs. The chain couples TRBV28 to TRBJ2-3; 7 bases fit TRBD2. The CDR3 protein is CASSPRGSGALGDTQYF. The CDR3 nucleotides read TGTGCCAGCAGTCCTCGGGGGAGCGGGGCCCTGGGAGATACGCAGTATTTT.